The 2 T cell receptor beta chains below all came from one sample that was sequenced in a study of blood T cell repertoires in COVID-19 (dated by TCRdb to about 2020). The method was the immunoSEQ multiplex PCR assay. TCRdb provides this immuneACCESS table in a form limited to in-frame rearrangements. Some clones are lacking; in checked studies, under half of them reflect an unresolved V gene, and why the rest are absent is not known. The sample yields approximately 310,000 clones; approximately 81% were counted once. In total, the top ten clones hold around 2% of the sample. Sample: PBMCs or T cells enriched from blood (not recorded which). Source of these receptors: a woman aged 25 to 45 who had been exposed to COVID-19.

This rearrangement joins TRBV28 to TRBJ2-3; D remains ambiguous. CDR1 is MDHEN and CDR2 is SYDVKM in the germline V gene. V lost 3 bases, J lost 3 bases, and 10 bases lay in between. This CDR3 spans 14 amino acids. The CDR3 loop reads CASSFLSGTDTQYF. The CDR3, as DNA: TGTGCCAGCAGTTTTTTGTCAGGAACAGATACGCAGTATTTT.

The CDR3 sequence: CASTNERQYTGELFF. The CDR3 DNA follows: TGTGCCAGCACAAACGAGAGACAGTACACCGGGGAGCTGTTTTTT. The chain links TRBV6-5 to TRBJ2-2; D possibly corresponds to TRBD1 (5 bases). Trimming shortened V by 7 bases and J by 3 bases, and 15 bases separated the two germline ends. The CDR3 totals 15 residues. The V gene's germline CDR1 is MNHEY and CDR2 SVGAGI.